This T cell receptor (beta chain) appears in the sequencing data of a study of T cell repertoires in cytomegalovirus infection. Details on this clonotype: Its antigen remains unknown.

TCRdb re-called the reads with MiXCR, one entry per CDR3 protein. The data contain roughly 230,000 distinct CDR3 sequences, over 15% of them singletons. The CDR3 consists of 15 residues. Trimming pared 0 bases from V and 3 bases from J, leaving 9 bases between. Study results and limitations: There were HLA-C-restricted CMV-specific TCR beta clonotypes dominating the ex vivo response.

Sequencing input: CD8+ T cells from PBMCs. This chain connects TRBV12-3 or TRBV12-4 to TRBJ2-1, with D hard to call. The sequence came from a human donor in good health (CMV status not recorded). Some clones in this sample may be carry-over from other donors' samples. The chain's CDR3 is CASSLAGPVYNEQFF. CDR3 nucleotides: TGTGCCAGCAGTTTAGCAGGGCCGGTCTACAATGAGCAGTTCTTC.